What follows describes a single T cell receptor beta chain. Its antigen remains undetermined. The sample holds no much larger clone one base away, and base qualities are not on file. This entry belongs to a study of cytomegalovirus exposure and HLA in healthy donors (TCRdb year 2017). About the full investigation: An earlier analysis of 587 of the donors reported about 280 Gb of sequence data and about 120 million unique TCR beta sequences obtained from around 170 million T cells. Around 320 gigabases of sequencing data and around 87 million unique TCR sequences were included in an early release covering about 600 HLA-typed donors. Of the roughly 410 genotyped donors, 80% to 90% were placed in the genetic ancestry cluster associated with self-reported Caucasian donors. The study aimed to test whether cataloging public T cell receptors could reveal signatures of past pathogen exposure. The study used immunosequencing to profile the T cell repertoires of more than 650 subjects and linked those repertoires to cytomegalovirus serostatus. In addition to the first cohort of 650 to 750 subjects, a separate validation cohort of 120 different subjects was used. High-throughput TCR immunosequencing, statistical association of individual TCRs with disease status, and machine learning were combined to predict cytomegalovirus infection status. In a later analysis, previously published TCR beta repertoires from several hundred donors were re-analyzed and high-resolution HLA genotyping was added so that TCR occurrence patterns could be studied. Rather than drawing on any new phenotypic data, the later analysis identified candidate immune exposures from TCR beta sequences and the way those sequences occurred across donors. An earlier analysis of fewer than 750 of the donors used high-throughput TCR beta sequencing to judge whether each TCR beta V gene segment behaved as functional or pseudogenic. Donor age, sex, ethnicity and CMV serostatus were compiled alongside the repertoire data. A later genetic analysis took genome-wide SNP genotypes for about 55% of the 666 donors and used that subset as a discovery cohort. Every repertoire in the discovery cohort had been generated on one and the same sequencing platform. HLA typing covered class I and class II loci at four-digit resolution. Typing coverage varied by locus: 629-630 donors for A, B, C, DRB1 and DQB1; roughly 510 for DQA1; around 610 for DPA1; roughly 470 for DPB1. A few DR-DQ haplotypes were treated as single units for association and clustering because of strong linkage in the cohort. Among roughly 400 genotyped donors of the cohort, an average of around 250,000 unique TCR beta nucleotide sequences was sequenced per donor, of which approximately 19% were non-productive.

The library was obtained by the immunoSEQ multiplex PCR assay. A mixture of 60 forward primers for TCR Vbeta segments and 13 reverse primers for TCR Jbeta segments was used in the multiplex PCR. Amplification of the CDR3 region of rearranged TCR beta genes was performed with a multiplex PCR assay on genomic DNA. The Illumina HiSeq System was used to sequence the amplified TCR beta libraries as 87-base-pair reads. The original pipeline was this. In a later analysis, roughly 80 million unique TCR beta chains were counted across the 650 to 750 repertoires, and roughly 9.9 million of these chains were shared by at least two donors. Raw reads were error-corrected and collapsed into unique sequences by a nearest-neighbor algorithm in which closely related sequences were merged to remove PCR and sequencing errors. Alignment of CDR3 sequences to IMGT reference sequences was used to assign V, D and J gene segments. For a sequence to be retained, a match of at least six nucleotides was required to both a V gene segment and a J gene segment. Rearrangements were classified as productive when the CDR3 lacked stop codons and remained in frame with V and J, and all other rearrangements were classified as non-productive. CDR3 was defined by IMGT convention, running from the second conserved V-encoded cysteine to the conserved J-encoded phenylalanine. The earlier analysis of roughly 590 of the donors excluded sequences that lacked an unambiguous match to a single V gene segment. In an earlier analysis of 500 to 750 of the donors, V segments were called functional above 56.7% productive rearrangements and were called segregating when the between-donor standard deviation exceeded 5%. A statistical classification framework was built to diagnose cytomegalovirus status from the catalog of TCR beta chain sequences. In a later analysis, TCR nucleotide sequences were compared against IMGT/GENE-DB human TR gene sequences so that V and J genes could be assigned. A later analysis assigned CDR3 sequences and most-parsimonious VDJ recombination scenarios with the TCRdist pipeline. A later analysis defined each TCR beta chain by its CDR3 amino acid sequence plus V-gene family, and excluded reads lacking a unique V-gene family. As a way to deal with suspected cross-contamination and a sequencing artifact, a later analysis dropped 450 to 600 nucleotide sequences that were highly shared and had low generation probability. A later analysis calculated a clonal expansion index for each public chain from normalized within-repertoire ranks of inferred template counts. Generation probabilities in a later analysis came from a VDJ recombination model fitted to out-of-frame rearrangements, and those results were checked against IGoR. In a later analysis, TCR-TCR, TCR-HLA and TCR-CMV co-occurrence was scored with hypergeometric tests, and a repertoire-size bias correction was applied to TCR pairs. False discovery rates were estimated in a later analysis by permuting HLA or CMV assignments 20 times. In a later analysis, co-occurring TCRs were grouped using DBSCAN, with TCRdist sequence similarity added in when clustering inside HLA-allele-positive subsets. Repertoires with fewer than 30,000 or more than 120,000 public chains, plus five repertoires with anomalous nucleotide sharing, were excluded from co-occurrence clustering. TCRdb took over this immuneACCESS table, retaining in-frame rearrangements with V and J assigned. Such tables are incomplete; in checked studies, under half of the missing clones stem from an unresolved V gene, and the remainder is unexplained. The V and J calls and clone size are taken from that table; D and trimming were inferred from the DNA. This sample has 140,000 or so clones in its table, and about 75% of those were observed once. The biggest ten clones account for about 4.5% of the sample.

The paper as a whole reports these results and caveats: It was suggested by the authors that the approach could potentially be generalized to other disease states and immunological phenotypes. Cytomegalovirus status was reported to be diagnosed by the classifier with high specificity and sensitivity in both the original and validation cohorts. Three of the identified cytomegalovirus-associated TCR beta chains were confirmed in vitro to be specific for cytomegalovirus antigens. In a later analysis, HLA-associated TCR beta chains were found to be more clonally expanded and to have lower generation probabilities than equally common non-associated chains. The only immune exposure information available for the cohort was CMV serostatus. A further reported finding was that TCR beta sequences accurately predicted the HLA-A and HLA-B alleles for most subjects in the first cohort. A total of 164 TCR beta chains were listed by the study as associated with cytomegalovirus. While some public TCRs were present in many individuals, most TCR sequences turned up only very rarely across donors. A group of highly shared sequence variants was considered likely to be a technical artifact of the sequencing pipeline. V-gene and J-gene trimming of TCR beta chains was associated with a missense DCLRE1C variant in a later genetic analysis, and the association was replicated in an independent cohort. In a later analysis, TCR association rates were found to vary across HLA loci, with the most associated TCRs seen for DRB1 alleles and the fewest for HLA-C alleles. Because some donors lacked HLA typing at each locus, the association tests relied only on the typed subset. When HLA alleles, especially DR and DQ, strongly co-occurred, attributing TCR associations to individual alleles was difficult. Linkage disequilibrium might explain the correlated functional status among segregating V segments, but an unknown experimental factor could not be excluded. At a false discovery rate of 0.05, a later analysis linked 16,951 TCR beta sequences to specific HLA alleles. A later genetic analysis reported fewer N-insertions in productive TCRs among donors in an Asian-associated ancestry cluster than the 666-donor mean. Approximately 18 rarely observed V segments, including chromosome 9 orphons, were excluded from the earlier analysis of about 600 of the donors because counts were too low. Only TCR beta chains were sequenced in this cohort, and the absence of alpha or paired-chain data limited detectable features. Roughly uniform sequencing depth across donors was assumed in presence/absence analyses, although this assumption may not hold. In an earlier analysis of approximately 590 of the donors, most TCR beta V segments were observed in productive rearrangements about 87% or about 30% of the time, broadly matching IMGT annotations. In a later analysis, several top co-occurrence clusters were reported to appear linked to parvovirus B19, influenza, CMV and Epstein-Barr virus. According to a later analysis, most CMV-associated TCR beta chains appeared to be HLA-restricted, and the HLA associations seemed to be driven largely by CMV exposure.

The cohort was made up of several hundred healthy bone marrow donors. At the time of sampling, all cohort members were nominally healthy, though unrecorded immune exposures were likely present. The donor tested CMV seronegative and was one of the 352 seronegative cohort members. A peripheral blood sample was provided by each donor, and peripheral blood mononuclear cells were used for TCR beta sequencing. Genomic DNA extraction from the blood cell samples was performed with the Qiagen DNeasy Blood Extraction Kit. The receptor comes from a man aged 55 to 70 in good health and CMV-seronegative. The sequenced sample consisted of PBMCs.

The nucleotides read TGTGCCAGCACCGGAGTGCCTTATGGCTACACCTTC. It is translated as CASTGVPYGYTF. The V gene is TRBV28 and the J gene is TRBJ1-2, with no confident D gene call. Based on the germline V gene, the CDR1 and CDR2 sequences are MDHEN and SYDVKM. V loses 7 bases of germline sequence and J loses 5 bases, and the interval between the two ends is 11 bases. Measured from the cysteine to the phenylalanine, the CDR3 is 12 residues long. Here the CDR3 DNA is all that survives: 36 bases in frame from base 1.